This TCR beta chain was sequenced for a study of CD8 T cells in Susac syndrome (dated by TCRdb to between 2017 and 2020). Describing the broader study: Repertoire sequencing was used to test whether CD8+ T cell activation and differentiation in Susac syndrome was antigen driven. CD8+ T cell repertoire clonality was compared between about a dozen healthy donors, roughly 14 Susac syndrome patients and 15 or so multiple sclerosis patients.

On this clonotype itself: No cognate antigen has been identified for it. The sample holds no much larger clone one base away, and base qualities are not on file.

Here V drops 6 bases and J drops 1 base, and the junction holds 12 bases not matched to any gene. The CDR3 holds 16 amino acids from the cysteine to the phenylalanine. Here the CDR3 DNA is all that survives: 48 bases in frame from base 1. Looking up the germline V gene (reference sequence) yields CDR1 MNHEY and CDR2 SMNVEV. Peripheral blood CD8+ and CD4+ T cells from healthy donors, Susac syndrome patients and multiple sclerosis patients were profiled using high-throughput TCR beta sequencing. Multiple sclerosis controls were treatment-naive patients with stable or active relapsing-remitting disease fulfilling revised McDonald criteria. Bulk CD8+ and CD4+ T cells were purified magnetically by negative isolation, whereas CD8+ TEMRA cells were enriched by FACS. Blood was collected in EDTA tubes and processed within 24 hours, with PBMCs isolated through density gradient centrifugation. PBMCs destined for TCR sequencing were cryopreserved in liquid nitrogen and later thawed in a 37 °C water bath. The sorted or isolated CD4+, CD8+ and CD8+ TEMRA cells reached a purity of at least 90%.

Results the study describes overall, beyond this receptor: The number of individuals in the TCR sequencing and HLA analysis was recognized as being relatively small.

RNA was extracted using the RNeasy kit, and roughly 0.5 to 1 microgram was reverse transcribed with random hexamers. The immunoSEQ multiplex PCR assay, covering 54 Vbeta and 13 Jbeta segments, was used to amplify TCR beta CDR3 regions. To correct PCR amplification bias, a synthetic template baseline was used for both primer optimization and computational correction. The authors processed their data as follows. Reads were annotated to V, D and J genes according to IMGT and were analyzed with immunoSEQ Analyzer, with only productive sequences retained. Clonality was calculated as one minus the Shannon entropy normalized by log2 of the number of productive unique sequences. For each patient and control, public and private clones were evaluated within the 100 most prevalent clones. Clones were defined as Susac-specific if absent from the healthy and MS cohorts, from some 1,000 published viral clones and from other ImmuneACCESS disease sequences. TCRdb applied fastp at Q25 and MiXCR to the public reads, then kept only in-frame beta chains. CDR3 protein sequences are deduplicated, and each keeps its most common genes and DNA. The V and J calls and clone size are TCRdb's, not the authors'. Here the sample has about 290,000 distinct CDR3 sequences; about 89% occur a single time. Around 0.18% of the sample is in the top ten clones.

The clonotype comes from a human donor with multiple sclerosis. The specimen was CD8+ T cells from PBMCs. Rearrangement joined TRBV27 to TRBJ2-7; 7 central nucleotides agree with TRBD1. CDR3 reads: CASSPSSGTESYEQYF. The DNA sequence is given as TGTGCCAGCAGCCCAAGCTCCGGGACAGAGTCCTACGAGCAGTACTTC.